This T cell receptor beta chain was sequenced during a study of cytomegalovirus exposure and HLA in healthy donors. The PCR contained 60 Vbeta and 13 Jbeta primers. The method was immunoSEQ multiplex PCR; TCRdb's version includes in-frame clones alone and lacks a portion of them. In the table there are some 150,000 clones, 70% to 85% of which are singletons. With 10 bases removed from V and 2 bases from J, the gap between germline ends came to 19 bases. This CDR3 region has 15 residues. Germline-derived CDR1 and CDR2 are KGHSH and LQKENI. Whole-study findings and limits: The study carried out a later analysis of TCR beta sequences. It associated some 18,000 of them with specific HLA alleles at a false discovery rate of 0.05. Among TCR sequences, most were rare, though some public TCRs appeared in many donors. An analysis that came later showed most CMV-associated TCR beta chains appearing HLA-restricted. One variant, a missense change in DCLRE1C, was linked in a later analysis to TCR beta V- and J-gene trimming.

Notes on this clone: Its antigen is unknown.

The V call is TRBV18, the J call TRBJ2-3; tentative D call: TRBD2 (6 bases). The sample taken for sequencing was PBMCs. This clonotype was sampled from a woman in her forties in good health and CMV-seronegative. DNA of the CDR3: TGTGCCACCTCGGGACTTTCCCCCCCCACAGATACGCAGTATTTT. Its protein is CATSGLSPPTDTQYF.